This TCR beta chain was observed in a study of blood T cell repertoires in COVID-19 (dated by TCRdb to 2020 to 2022). About the study as a whole: The collaborator samples originated in the United States, Italy and Spain and spanned the acute and convalescent phases of COVID-19. Deeply sampled blood TCRbeta repertoires from subjects exposed to, actively infected with, or recovered from COVID-19 were included in the dataset. Samples came from the ongoing ImmuneRACE study (first 160 participants) plus 1,254 subjects from 6 global collaborators. Where HLA class I and class II types were available, the types were taken from metadata supplied by the sample provider, not from assay-based typing. The repertoires were released in a freely available public database intended as a resource for research on the immune response to SARS-CoV-2. The material from the prospective study consisted of cDNA or gDNA derived from T cells, B-cell-depleted T cells, or PBMCs. A de-identified subject ID, COVID-19 status, age in years and sex were almost always included in the sample metadata.

At one collaborating source in Seattle, patients were enrolled during active infection and were followed longitudinally through the course of disease. Collaborating institutions collected whole blood in K2EDTA tubes following their own protocols. For TCRbeta analysis, collaborator samples were shipped as frozen whole blood, as isolated PBMCs, or as DNA extracted from either sample type. CDR1 is given as SGHRS and CDR2 as YFSETQ, both from the germline V gene. Counted from cysteine to phenylalanine, this CDR3 has 14 amino acids. CDR3 DNA only is kept here, 42 bases in frame from base 1. Unmatched junction bases come to 1, with V trimmed by 4 bases and J by 0 bases. With regard to this clone: There is no known antigen for this receptor. No quality values exist for individual bases; no much larger clone is one base distant.

What the research found in general, with its limitations: The quantity of clinical and demographic metadata differed by source and by participant and was supplied without curation.

The immunoSEQ Assay, a bias-controlled multiplex PCR, was used to amplify TCRbeta CDR3 regions from genomic DNA. Per the authors' processing: The number of nucleated cells in each sample was estimated from the amplification of reference gene primers within the assay. To quantify the absolute abundance of each unique TCRbeta CDR3 rearrangement, sequence reads were collapsed and filtered. Productive Simpson clonality was computed per sample as the square root of Simpson's diversity index over productive rearrangements. TCRdb retrieved this table from immuneACCESS and kept in-frame rearrangements only. Not all clones are present; in checked studies, unresolved V genes account for under half, and no reason is known for the remainder. The V and J calls and clone size come from that table; D and trimming were worked out from the DNA. Across this sample there are roughly 390,000 clones, with more than 70% seen only once. Together, the top ten hold over 9.5% of the sample.

This TCR was recovered from a woman aged 30 to 39 with COVID-19, enrolled during active disease. The V and J segments used are TRBV5-1 and TRBJ1-1; 9 bases in the middle match TRBD1. Material for sequencing was peripheral blood. The DNA sequence is TGCGCCAGCAGCCGGACAGGGGTGAACACTGAAGCTTTCTTT. This gives the protein CASSRTGVNTEAFF.